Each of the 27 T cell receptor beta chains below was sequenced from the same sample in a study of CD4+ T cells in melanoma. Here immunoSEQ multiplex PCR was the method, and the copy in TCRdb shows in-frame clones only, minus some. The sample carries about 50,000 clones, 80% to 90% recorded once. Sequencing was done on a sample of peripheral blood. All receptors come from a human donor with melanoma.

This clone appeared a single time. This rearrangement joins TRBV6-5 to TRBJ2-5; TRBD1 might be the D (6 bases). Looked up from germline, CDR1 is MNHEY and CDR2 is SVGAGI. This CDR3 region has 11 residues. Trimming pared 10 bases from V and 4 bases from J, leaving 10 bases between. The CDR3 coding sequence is TGTGCCACTACAGGGTTAGAGACCCAGTACTTC. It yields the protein CATTGLETQYF.

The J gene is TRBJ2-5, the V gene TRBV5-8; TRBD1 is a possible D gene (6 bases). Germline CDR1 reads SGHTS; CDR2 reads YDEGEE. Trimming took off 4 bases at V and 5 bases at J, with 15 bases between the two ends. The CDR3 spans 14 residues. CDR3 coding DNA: TGTGCCAGCAGCACCAGGACAGTGGGGGAGACCCAGTACTTC. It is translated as CASSTRTVGETQYF.

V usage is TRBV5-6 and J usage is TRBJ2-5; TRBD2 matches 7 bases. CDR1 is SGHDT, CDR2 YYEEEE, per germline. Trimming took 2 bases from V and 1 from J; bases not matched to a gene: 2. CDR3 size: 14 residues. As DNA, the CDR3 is TGTGCCAGCAGCTTAGCGGGGAGCCAAGAGACCCAGTACTTC. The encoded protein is CASSLAGSQETQYF.

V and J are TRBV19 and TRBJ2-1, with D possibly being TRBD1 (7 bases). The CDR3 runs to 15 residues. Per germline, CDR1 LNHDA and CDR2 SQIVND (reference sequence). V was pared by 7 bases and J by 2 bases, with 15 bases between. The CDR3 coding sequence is TGTGCCAGTACCCTAGGAGGGGGCCCCTACAATGAGCAGTTCTTC. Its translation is CASTLGGGPYNEQFF.

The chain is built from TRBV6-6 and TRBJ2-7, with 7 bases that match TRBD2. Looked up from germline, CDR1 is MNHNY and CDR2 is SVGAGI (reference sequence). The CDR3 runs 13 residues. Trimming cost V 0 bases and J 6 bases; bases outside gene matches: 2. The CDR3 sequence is CASSYSREGEQYF. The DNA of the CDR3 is TGTGCCAGCAGTTACTCCAGGGAGGGCGAGCAGTACTTC.

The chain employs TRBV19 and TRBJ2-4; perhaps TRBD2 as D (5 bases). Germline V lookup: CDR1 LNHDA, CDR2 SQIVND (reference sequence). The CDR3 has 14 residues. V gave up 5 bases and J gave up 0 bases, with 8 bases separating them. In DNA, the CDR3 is TGTGCCAGTAGTCCAGCGGTAGCCAAAAACATTCAGTACTTC. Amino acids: CASSPAVAKNIQYF.

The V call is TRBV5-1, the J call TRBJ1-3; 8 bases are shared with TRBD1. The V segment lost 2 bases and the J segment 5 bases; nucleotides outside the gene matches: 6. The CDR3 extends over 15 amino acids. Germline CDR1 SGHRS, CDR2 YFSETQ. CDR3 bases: TGCGCCAGCAGCTTCGGACAGGGACAGAGAAACACCATATATTTT. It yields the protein CASSFGQGQRNTIYF.

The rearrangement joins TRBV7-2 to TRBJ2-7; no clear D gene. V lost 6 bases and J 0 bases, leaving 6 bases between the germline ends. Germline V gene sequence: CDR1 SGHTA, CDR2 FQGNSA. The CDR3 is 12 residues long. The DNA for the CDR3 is TGTGCCAGCAGTCAAAGCTCCTACGAGCAGTACTTC. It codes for CASSQSSYEQYF.

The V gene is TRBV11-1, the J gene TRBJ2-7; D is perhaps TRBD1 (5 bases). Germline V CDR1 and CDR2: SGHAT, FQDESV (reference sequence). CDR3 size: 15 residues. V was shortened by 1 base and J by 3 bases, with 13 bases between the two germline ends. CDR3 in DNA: TGTGCCAGCAGCTTAGAAGGAAGGGGCCTCTACGAGCAGTACTTC. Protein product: CASSLEGRGLYEQYF.

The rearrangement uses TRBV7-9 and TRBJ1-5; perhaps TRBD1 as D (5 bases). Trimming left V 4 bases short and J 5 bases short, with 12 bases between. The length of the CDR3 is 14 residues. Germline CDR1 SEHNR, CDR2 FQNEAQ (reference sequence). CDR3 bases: TGTGCCAGCAGCTCCGCGGGACCTCATCAGCCCCAGCATTTT. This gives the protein CASSSAGPHQPQHF.

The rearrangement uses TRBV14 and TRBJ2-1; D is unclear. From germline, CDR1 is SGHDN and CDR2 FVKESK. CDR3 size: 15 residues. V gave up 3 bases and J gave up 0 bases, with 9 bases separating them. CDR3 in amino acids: CASSQGMGSYNEQFF. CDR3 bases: TGTGCCAGCAGCCAGGGAATGGGCTCCTACAATGAGCAGTTCTTC.

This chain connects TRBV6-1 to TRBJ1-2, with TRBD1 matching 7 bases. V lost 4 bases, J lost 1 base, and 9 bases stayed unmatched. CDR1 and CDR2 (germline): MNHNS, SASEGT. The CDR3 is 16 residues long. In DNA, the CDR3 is TGTGCCAGCAGTGCTGAGGGACAGCTCTTTAACTATGGCTACACCTTC. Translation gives CASSAEGQLFNYGYTF.

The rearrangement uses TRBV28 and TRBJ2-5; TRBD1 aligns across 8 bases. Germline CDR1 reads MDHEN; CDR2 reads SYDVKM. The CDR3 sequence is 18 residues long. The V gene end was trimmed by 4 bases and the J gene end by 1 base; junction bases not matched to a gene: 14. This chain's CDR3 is CASSSTGDVVLGQETQYF. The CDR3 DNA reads TGTGCCAGCAGTTCGACAGGGGATGTCGTATTAGGCCAAGAGACCCAGTACTTC.

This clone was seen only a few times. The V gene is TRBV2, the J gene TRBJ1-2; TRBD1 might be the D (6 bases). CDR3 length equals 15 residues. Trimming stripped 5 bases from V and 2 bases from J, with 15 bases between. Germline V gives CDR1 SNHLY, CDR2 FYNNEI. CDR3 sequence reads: CASSYLTGTNYGYTF. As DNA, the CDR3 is TGTGCCAGCAGTTACCTTACAGGGACCAACTATGGCTACACCTTC.

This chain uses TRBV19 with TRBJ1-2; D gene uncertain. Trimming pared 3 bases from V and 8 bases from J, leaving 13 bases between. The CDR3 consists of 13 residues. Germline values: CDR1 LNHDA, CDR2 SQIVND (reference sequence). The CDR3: CASSIRSGFGYTF. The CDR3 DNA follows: TGTGCCAGTAGTATCCGTTCCGGGTTCGGCTACACCTTC.

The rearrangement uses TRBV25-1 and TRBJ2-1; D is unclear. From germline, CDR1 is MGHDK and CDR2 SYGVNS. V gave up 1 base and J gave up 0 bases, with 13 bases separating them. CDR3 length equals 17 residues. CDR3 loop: CASSESPYGVSYNEQFF. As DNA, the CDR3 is TGTGCCAGCAGTGAATCCCCTTATGGGGTCTCCTACAATGAGCAGTTCTTC.

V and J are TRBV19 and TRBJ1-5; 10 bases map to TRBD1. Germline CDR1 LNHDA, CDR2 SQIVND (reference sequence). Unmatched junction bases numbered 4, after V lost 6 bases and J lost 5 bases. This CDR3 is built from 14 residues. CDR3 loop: CASSRDRGYQPQHF. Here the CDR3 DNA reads TGTGCCAGTAGCCGGGACAGGGGATATCAGCCCCAGCATTTT.

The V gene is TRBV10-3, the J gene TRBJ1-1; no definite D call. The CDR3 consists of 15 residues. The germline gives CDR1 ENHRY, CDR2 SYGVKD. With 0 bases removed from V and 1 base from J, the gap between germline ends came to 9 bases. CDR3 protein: CAISESTTPNTEAFF. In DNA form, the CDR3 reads TGTGCCATCAGTGAGTCGACCACTCCGAACACTGAAGCTTTCTTT.

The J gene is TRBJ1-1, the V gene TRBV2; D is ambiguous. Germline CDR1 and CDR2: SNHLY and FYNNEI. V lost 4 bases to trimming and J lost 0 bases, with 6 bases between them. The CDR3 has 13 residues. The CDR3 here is CASSALMNTEAFF. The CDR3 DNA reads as TGTGCCAGCAGTGCACTTATGAACACTGAAGCTTTCTTT.

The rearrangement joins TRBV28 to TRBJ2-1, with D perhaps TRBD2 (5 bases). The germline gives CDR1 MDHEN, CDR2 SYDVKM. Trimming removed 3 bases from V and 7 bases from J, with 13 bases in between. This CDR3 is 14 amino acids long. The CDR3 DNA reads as TGTGCCAGCAGTTTGCGGGCCCGAGGTAATGAGCAGTTCTTC. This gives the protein CASSLRARGNEQFF. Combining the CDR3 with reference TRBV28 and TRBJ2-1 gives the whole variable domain DVKVTQSSRYLVKRTGEKVFLECVQDMDHENMFWYRQDPGLGLRLIYFSYDVKMKEKGDIPEGYSVSREKKERFSLILESASTNQTSMYLCASSLRARGNEQFFGPGTRLTVL.

The chain's CDR3 is CASSYGTGDGYTF. The DNA of the CDR3 is TGTGCCAGTAGTTACGGGACAGGGGATGGCTACACCTTC. The gene calls are TRBV19 and TRBJ1-2, with TRBD1 identical over 10 bases. Germline CDR1 and CDR2: LNHDA and SQIVND (reference sequence). The V segment lost 5 bases and the J segment 6 bases; nucleotides outside the gene matches: 3. This CDR3 contains 13 residues.

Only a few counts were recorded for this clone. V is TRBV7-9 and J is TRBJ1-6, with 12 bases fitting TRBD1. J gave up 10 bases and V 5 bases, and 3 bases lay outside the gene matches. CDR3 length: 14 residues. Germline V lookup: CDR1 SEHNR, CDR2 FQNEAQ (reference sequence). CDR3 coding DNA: TGTGCCAGCAGCGCCGGGACAGGGGGCTCACCCCTCCACTTT. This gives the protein CASSAGTGGSPLHF.

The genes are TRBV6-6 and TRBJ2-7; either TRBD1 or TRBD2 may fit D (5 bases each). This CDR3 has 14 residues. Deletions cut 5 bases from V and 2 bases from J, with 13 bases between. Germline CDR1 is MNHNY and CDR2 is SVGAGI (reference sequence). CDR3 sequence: CASSTKRGAYEQYF. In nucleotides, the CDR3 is TGTGCCAGCAGTACCAAACGGGGCGCCTACGAGCAGTACTTC.

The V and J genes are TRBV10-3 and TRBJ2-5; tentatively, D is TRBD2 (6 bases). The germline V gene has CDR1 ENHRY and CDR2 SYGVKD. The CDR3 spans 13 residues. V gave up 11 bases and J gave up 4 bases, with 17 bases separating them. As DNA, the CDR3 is TGTGCCGGGAGGTCAGGGCGGGGAGAGACCCAGTACTTC. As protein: CAGRSGRGETQYF.

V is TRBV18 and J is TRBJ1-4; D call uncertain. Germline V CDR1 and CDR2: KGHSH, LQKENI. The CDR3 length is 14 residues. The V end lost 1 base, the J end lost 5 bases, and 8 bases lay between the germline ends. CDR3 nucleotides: TGTGCCAGCTCACCACGGGGTAGGAATGAAAAACTGTTTTTT. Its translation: CASSPRGRNEKLFF.

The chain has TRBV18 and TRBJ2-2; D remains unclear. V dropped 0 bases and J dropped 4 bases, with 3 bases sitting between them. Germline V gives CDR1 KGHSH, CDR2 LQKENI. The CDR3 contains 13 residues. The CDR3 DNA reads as TGTGCCAGCTCACCACCCTCCACCGGGGAGCTGTTTTTT. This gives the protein CASSPPSTGELFF.

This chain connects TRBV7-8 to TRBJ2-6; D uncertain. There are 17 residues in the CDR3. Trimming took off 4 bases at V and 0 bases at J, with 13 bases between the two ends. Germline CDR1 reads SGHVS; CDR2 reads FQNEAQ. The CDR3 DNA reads TGTGCCAGCAGCTCCTTCGGTCGTGGCTCTGGGGCCAACGTCCTGACTTTC. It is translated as CASSSFGRGSGANVLTF.